This paragraph reports one TCR beta chain. The CDR3 runs to 13 residues. Trimming removed 3 bases from V and 2 bases from J, with 6 bases in between. Germline V gene sequence: CDR1 WNHNN, CDR2 SYGVQD (reference sequence). These data are taken from a study of long-term antiretroviral therapy in people with HIV. immunoSEQ v3.0 was run at survey level. TCRdb keeps only in-frame clones here, not all; method: immunoSEQ multiplex PCR. The data hold 20,000 to 25,000 clones, with around 81% observed a single time. The sample was unsorted PBMCs, taken approximately 4 years after starting antiretroviral therapy. This clonotype originated in a man between 18 and 29 years old with HIV. The gene calls are TRBV10-1 and TRBJ2-3, with D possibly matching TRBD1 (5 bases). Here the CDR3 reads CASSEQVTDTQYF. The CDR3 region has the DNA TGCGCCAGCAGTGAACAGGTCACAGATACGCAGTATTTT.